This record looks at one TCR beta chain sequence and its context. Trimming took 7 bases from V and 2 from J; bases not matched to a gene: 11. The length of the CDR3 is 15 residues. The germline CDR1 and CDR2 sequences are MNHEY and SVGAGI. The entry originates in a study of shared clonotypes between healthy human individuals. The protocol was immunoSEQ multiplex PCR, while the TCRdb copy is restricted to in-frame clones and leaves out a portion. This sample has 2,500,000 or so clones, with just under 95% found just once. The J gene is TRBJ2-7, the V gene TRBV6-5; 7 bases align to TRBD2. The source material was naive CD4+ T cells from PBMCs. Subset in this sample: CD45RA+ positively selected. This TCR derives from a man aged 18 to 35 in good health. Some clones in this sample may be carry-over from other donors' samples. The CDR3 DNA follows: TGTGCCAGCATCGCTGGGACTACCCAGCCCTACGAGCAGTACTTC. It translates to CASIAGTTQPYEQYF.